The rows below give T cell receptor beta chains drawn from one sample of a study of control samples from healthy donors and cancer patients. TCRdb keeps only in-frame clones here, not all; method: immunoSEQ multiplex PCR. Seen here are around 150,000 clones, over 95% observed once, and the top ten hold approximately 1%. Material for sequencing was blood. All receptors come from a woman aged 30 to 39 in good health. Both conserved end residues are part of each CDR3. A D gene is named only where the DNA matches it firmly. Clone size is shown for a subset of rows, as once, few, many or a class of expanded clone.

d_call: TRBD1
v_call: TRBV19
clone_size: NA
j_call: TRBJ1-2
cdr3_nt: TGTGCCAGTAGCAAACAGGGGACGGGTGCTAACTATGGCTACACCTTC
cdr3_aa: CASSKQGTGANYGYTF

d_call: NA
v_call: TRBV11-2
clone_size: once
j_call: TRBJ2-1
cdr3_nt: TGTGCCAGCAGCTTAGTATACTCCTACAATGAGCAGTTCTTC
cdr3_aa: CASSLVYSYNEQFF

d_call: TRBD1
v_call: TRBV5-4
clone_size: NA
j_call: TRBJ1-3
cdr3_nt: TGTGCCAGCAGCTTGACAGGGGGTGTTGGTGGAAACACCATATATTTT
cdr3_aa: CASSLTGGVGGNTIYF

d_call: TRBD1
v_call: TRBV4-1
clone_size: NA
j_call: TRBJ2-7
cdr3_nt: TGCGCCAGCAGCCTCGAAACAGGGGCCCTGGGGCAGTACTTC
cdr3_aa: CASSLETGALGQYF

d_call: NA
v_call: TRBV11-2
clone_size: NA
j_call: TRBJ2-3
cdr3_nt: TGTGCCAGCAGCCGGGACGGAACTAGCACAGATACGCAGTATTTT
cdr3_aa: CASSRDGTSTDTQYF

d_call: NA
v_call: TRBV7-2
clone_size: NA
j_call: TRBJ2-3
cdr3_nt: TGTGCCAGCAGCAGAGATTCCGGGACAAGGACAGATACGCAGTATTTT
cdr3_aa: CASSRDSGTRTDTQYF

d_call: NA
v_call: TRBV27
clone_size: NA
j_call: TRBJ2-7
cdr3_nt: TGTGCCAGCGGAACCGGGACAAACTACGAGCAGTACTTC
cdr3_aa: CASGTGTNYEQYF

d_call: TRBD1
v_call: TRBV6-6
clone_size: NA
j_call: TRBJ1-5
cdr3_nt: TGTGCCAGCAGTTACTCGGACAGGGCTGAGCCCCAGCATTTT
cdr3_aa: CASSYSDRAEPQHF

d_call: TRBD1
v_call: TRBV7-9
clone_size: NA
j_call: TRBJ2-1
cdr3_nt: TGTGCCAGCAGCCCACCGACAGGGGGCAGATTCAATGAGCAGTTCTTC
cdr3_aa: CASSPPTGGRFNEQFF

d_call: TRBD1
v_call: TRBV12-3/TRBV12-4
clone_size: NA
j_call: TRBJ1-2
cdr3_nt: TGTGCCAGCAGTTTTACAGGGGACTATGGCTACACCTTC
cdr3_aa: CASSFTGDYGYTF

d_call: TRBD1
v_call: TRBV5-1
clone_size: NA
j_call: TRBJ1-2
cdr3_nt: TGCGCCAGCAGACCCCCCTTCCGGGGACAGAACTATGGCTACACCTTC
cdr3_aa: CASRPPFRGQNYGYTF

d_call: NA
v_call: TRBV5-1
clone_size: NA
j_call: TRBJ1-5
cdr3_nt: TGCGCCAGCAGCTTGGCCGGGGTCATCAATCAGCCCCAGCATTTT
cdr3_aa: CASSLAGVINQPQHF

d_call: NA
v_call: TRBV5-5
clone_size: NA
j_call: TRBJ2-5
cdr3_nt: TGTGCCAGCAGCCACCAGGGGGGGAGGGCGGAGACCCAGTACTTC
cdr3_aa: CASSHQGGRAETQYF

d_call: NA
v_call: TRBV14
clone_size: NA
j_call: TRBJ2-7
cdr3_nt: TGTGCCAGCAGCGCGCAGAGCTACTACGAGCAGTACTTC
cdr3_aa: CASSAQSYYEQYF

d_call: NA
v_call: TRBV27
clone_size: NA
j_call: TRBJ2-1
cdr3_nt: TGTGCCAGCAGTTCCGCCTACAATGAGCAGTTCTTC
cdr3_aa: CASSSAYNEQFF

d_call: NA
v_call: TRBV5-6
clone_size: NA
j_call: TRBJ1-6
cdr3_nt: TGTGCCAGCAGCTGGACGGAAGATTCACCCCTCCACTTT
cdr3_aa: CASSWTEDSPLHF

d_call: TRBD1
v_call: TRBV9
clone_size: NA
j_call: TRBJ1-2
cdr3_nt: TGTGCCAGCAGCGCCCCCGTCAGGGGGCGAGGGTACTATGGCTACACCTTC
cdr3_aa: CASSAPVRGRGYYGYTF

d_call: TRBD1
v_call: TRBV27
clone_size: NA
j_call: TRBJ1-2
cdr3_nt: TGTGCCAGCAGTGCGACAGGGGCGGGTCTTCTCTCCTATGGCTACACCTTC
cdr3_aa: CASSATGAGLLSYGYTF

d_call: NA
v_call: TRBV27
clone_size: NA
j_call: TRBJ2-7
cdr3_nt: TGTGCCAGCAGTCCGTCCCCAGGCATCCACGAGCAGTACTTC
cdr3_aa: CASSPSPGIHEQYF

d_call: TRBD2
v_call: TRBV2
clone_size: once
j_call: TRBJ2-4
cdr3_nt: TGTGCCAGCAGTGAAGCCACTAGCGAAAACATTCAGTACTTC
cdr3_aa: CASSEATSENIQYF

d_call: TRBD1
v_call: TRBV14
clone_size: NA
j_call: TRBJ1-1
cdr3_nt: TGTGCCAGCAGCCAAGGGACAGGGGGCGCGAGGAACACTGAAGCTTTCTTT
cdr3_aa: CASSQGTGGARNTEAFF

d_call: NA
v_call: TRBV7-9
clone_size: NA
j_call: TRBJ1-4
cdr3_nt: TGTGCCAGCAGCTTAGCGCTACAGAATGAAAAACTGTTTTTT
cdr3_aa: CASSLALQNEKLFF

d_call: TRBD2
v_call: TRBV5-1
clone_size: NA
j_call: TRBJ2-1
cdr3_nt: TGCGCCAGCAGCTTGGTCTTACCGGGACTAGCGGGCGATGAGCAGTTCTTC
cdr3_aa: CASSLVLPGLAGDEQFF

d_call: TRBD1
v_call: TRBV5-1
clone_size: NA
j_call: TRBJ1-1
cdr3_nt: TGCGCCAGCAGCTCAGTCCCGGGACAGGGGGCGGGCACTGAAGCTTTCTTT
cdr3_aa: CASSSVPGQGAGTEAFF

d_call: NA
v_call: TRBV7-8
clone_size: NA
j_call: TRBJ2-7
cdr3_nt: TGTGCCAGCAGCCTCTTTCCGGGGATGAGCTCCTACGAGCAGTACTTC
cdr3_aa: CASSLFPGMSSYEQYF

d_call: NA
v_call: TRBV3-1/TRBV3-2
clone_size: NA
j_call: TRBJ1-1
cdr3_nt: TGTGCCAGCAGCCAAGCCTCAACTGGCACTGAAGCTTTCTTT
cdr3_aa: CASSQASTGTEAFF

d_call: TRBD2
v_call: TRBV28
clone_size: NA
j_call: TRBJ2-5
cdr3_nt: TGTGCCAGCAGTTTTGGGCTAGCGGGAGGAACAGGACAAGAGACCCAGTACTTC
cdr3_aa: CASSFGLAGGTGQETQYF

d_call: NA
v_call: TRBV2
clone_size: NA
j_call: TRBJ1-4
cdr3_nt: TGTGCCAGCAGTACCGACTTGGTGGGTGAAAAACTGTTTTTT
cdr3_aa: CASSTDLVGEKLFF

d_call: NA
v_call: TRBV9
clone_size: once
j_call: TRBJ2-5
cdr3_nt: TGTGCCAGCAGCGTAGAACACCAAGAGACCCAGTACTTC
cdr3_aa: CASSVEHQETQYF

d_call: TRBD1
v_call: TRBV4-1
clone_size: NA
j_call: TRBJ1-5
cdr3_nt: TGCGCCAGCAGCCAAATACAGGGGGCTGGGCAGCCCCAGCATTTT
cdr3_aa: CASSQIQGAGQPQHF

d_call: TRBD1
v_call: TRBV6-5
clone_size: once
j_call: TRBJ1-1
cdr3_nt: TGTGCCAGCAGCCCAGGGGGGGCTGAAGCTTTCTTT
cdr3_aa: CASSPGGAEAFF

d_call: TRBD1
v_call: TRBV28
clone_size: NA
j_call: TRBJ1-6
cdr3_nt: TGTGCCAGCAGTCCACAGGGGCCCCATAATTCACCCCTCCACTTT
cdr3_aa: CASSPQGPHNSPLHF

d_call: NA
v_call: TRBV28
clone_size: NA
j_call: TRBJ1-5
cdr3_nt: TGTGCCAGCAGGTATTCGGGACAGCCCCAGCATTTT
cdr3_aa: CASRYSGQPQHF

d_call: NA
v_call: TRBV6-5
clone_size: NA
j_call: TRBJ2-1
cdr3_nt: TGTGCCAGCCGGGCCCTGGGCGACAATGAGCAGTTCTTC
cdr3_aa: CASRALGDNEQFF

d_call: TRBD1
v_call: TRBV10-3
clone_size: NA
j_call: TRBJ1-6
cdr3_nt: TGTGCCATCAGTCCGGGACAGGGTGGTTCACCCCTCCACTTT
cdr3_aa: CAISPGQGGSPLHF

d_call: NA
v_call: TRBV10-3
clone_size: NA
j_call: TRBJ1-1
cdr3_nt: TGTGCCATCAGAGGAGGGGTTGGTGAAGCTTTCTTT
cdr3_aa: CAIRGGVGEAFF

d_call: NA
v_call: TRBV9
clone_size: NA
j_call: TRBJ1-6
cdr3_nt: TGTGCCAGCAGCGTAGCCAGATATAATTCACCCCTCCACTTT
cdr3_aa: CASSVARYNSPLHF

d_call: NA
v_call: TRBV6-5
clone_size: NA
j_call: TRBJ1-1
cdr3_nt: TGTGCCAGCAGCACCAAGGGCGGGGCGGGCACTGAAGCTTTCTTT
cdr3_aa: CASSTKGGAGTEAFF

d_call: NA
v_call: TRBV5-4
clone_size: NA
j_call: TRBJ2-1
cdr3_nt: TGTGCCAGCAGCTTGGCCCTGGATCCATGGTACAATGAGCAGTTCTTC
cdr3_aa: CASSLALDPWYNEQFF

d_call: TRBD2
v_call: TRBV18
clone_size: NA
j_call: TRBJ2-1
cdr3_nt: TGTGCCAGCTCGATAGCGGGCAAAGCCTACAATGAGCAGTTCTTC
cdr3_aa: CASSIAGKAYNEQFF

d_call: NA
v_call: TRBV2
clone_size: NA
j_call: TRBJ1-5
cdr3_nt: TGTGCCAGCACCAGGTTGGGGTTAGGCAATCAGCCCCAGCATTTT
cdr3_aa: CASTRLGLGNQPQHF

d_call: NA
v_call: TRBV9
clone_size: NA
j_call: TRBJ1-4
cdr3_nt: TGTGCCAGCAGCGTAGCGGGGATCGGCGAAAAACTGTTTTTT
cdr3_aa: CASSVAGIGEKLFF

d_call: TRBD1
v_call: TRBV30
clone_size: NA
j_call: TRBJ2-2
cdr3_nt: TGTGCCTGGAGAACAGGGGACGCCGGGGAGCTGTTTTTT
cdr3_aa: CAWRTGDAGELFF